The 17 T cell receptor beta chains below come from one sample, sequenced in a study of blood T cell repertoires in COVID-19. Here immunoSEQ multiplex PCR was the method, and the copy in TCRdb shows in-frame clones only, minus some. The profile covers fewer than 500,000 clones, with 85% to 90% appearing a single time and 1% to 1.3% taken by the ten largest. The sample taken for sequencing was PBMCs or T cells enriched from blood (not recorded which). Receptors were obtained from a man younger than 45 who had recovered from COVID-19.

V gene TRBV11-2 combines with J gene TRBJ1-2, with a tentative D call TRBD1 (6 bases). Per the germline V gene, CDR1 is SGHAT and CDR2 is FQNNGV. The CDR3 has 13 residues. The V and J ends lost 6 bases and 8 bases respectively, with 16 bases between them. The CDR3: CASSPPHRDGYTF. The DNA of the CDR3 is TGTGCCAGCAGTCCCCCACACAGGGACGGCTACACCTTC.

V gene TRBV4-1 combines with J gene TRBJ1-5; D uncertain. Trimming stripped 1 base from V and 2 bases from J, with 9 bases between. Germline V gene data show CDR1 as MGHRA and CDR2 as YSYEKL. The CDR3 is 15 amino acids. CDR3 bases: TGCGCCAGCAGCCAAGGGTCCGCGGGCAATCAGCCCCAGCATTTT. Residues: CASSQGSAGNQPQHF.

This CDR3 is CASSQAGVDGYTF. CDR3 nucleotide sequence: TGTGCCAGCAGCCAAGCGGGGGTGGATGGCTACACCTTC. The genes are TRBV4-2 and TRBJ1-2, with D perhaps matching TRBD1 (5 bases). Deletions cut 1 base from V and 6 bases from J, with 9 bases between. The CDR3 contains 13 residues. Germline values: CDR1 LGHNA, CDR2 YNFKEQ.

This rearrangement joins TRBV10-3 to TRBJ2-1; TRBD2 matches at 9 bases. The V and J ends lost 7 bases and 2 bases, in that order; junction bases with no gene match: 6. CDR1 is ENHRY, CDR2 SYGVKD, per germline. CDR3 size: 15 residues. DNA of the CDR3: TGTGCCATCAAGGCTAGCGGGAACCCCTACAATGAGCAGTTCTTC. It is translated as CAIKASGNPYNEQFF.

The rearrangement links TRBV27 to TRBJ1-3, with 8 bases matching TRBD1. CDR1 MNHEY and CDR2 SMNVEV come from the germline V gene (reference sequence). The CDR3 sequence is 14 residues long. After removal of 6 bases from V and 0 bases from J, the junction contained 1 base not matched to a gene. For the CDR3, the DNA is TGTGCCAGCAGCCAGGGGGCCTCTGGAAACACCATATATTTT. Its protein is CASSQGASGNTIYF.

V is TRBV3-1 (or the pseudogene TRBV3-2) and J is TRBJ2-6; D gene unclear. V dropped 3 bases and J dropped 0 bases, with 6 bases sitting between them. Germline CDR1 is LGHDT and CDR2 is YNNKEL (reference sequence). This CDR3 spans 15 amino acids. CDR3 bases: TGTGCCAGCAGCCATGACAACTCTGGGGCCAACGTCCTGACTTTC. Protein: CASSHDNSGANVLTF.

The rearrangement links TRBV18 to TRBJ1-2; possible D gene TRBD1, 5 bases. Trimming removed 2 bases at V and 4 bases at J, with 11 bases between. From germline, CDR1 is KGHSH and CDR2 LQKENI. The CDR3 contains 14 residues. Here the CDR3 DNA reads TGTGCCAGCTCACCAGGGAGCGGGGCCTATGGCTACACCTTC. Amino acids: CASSPGSGAYGYTF.

The CDR3 sequence: CASSSLSYNEQFF. DNA for the CDR3: TGTGCCAGTTCTAGCCTCTCCTACAATGAGCAGTTCTTC. The chain uses TRBV19 and TRBJ2-1; D is possibly TRBD2 (5 bases). Trimming took off 8 bases at V and 0 bases at J, with 8 bases between the two ends. Germline V lookup: CDR1 LNHDA, CDR2 SQIVND (reference sequence). The CDR3 covers 13 residues.

The J gene is TRBJ1-4, the V gene TRBV30; TRBD1 agrees at 7 bases. V was clipped by 4 bases and J by 11 bases; unmatched bases: 7. Looked up from germline, CDR1 is GTSNPN and CDR2 is SVGIG (reference sequence). CDR3 length: 12 residues. The CDR3 nucleotides are TGTGCCTGGACTGCCGGGACAGATAAACTGTTTTTT. It codes for CAWTAGTDKLFF.

In its sample, this clone was seen once. This chain links TRBV30 with TRBJ2-5; TRBD2 aligns across 11 bases. Trimming at V came to 2 bases and at J to 2 bases, leaving 4 bases not matched to a gene. The CDR3 has 15 residues. Germline CDR1 and CDR2: GTSNPN and SVGIG (reference sequence). CDR3 nucleotides: TGTGCCTGGAGTTCCGGGACTAGCGGTCAAGAGACCCAGTACTTC. The encoded protein is CAWSSGTSGQETQYF.

The chain employs TRBV7-8 and TRBJ2-7, with 9 bases that match TRBD2. The CDR3 is made up of 14 amino acids. The V gene end was trimmed by 5 bases and the J gene end by 7 bases; junction bases not matched to a gene: 9. CDR1 is SGHVS and CDR2 is FQNEAQ in the germline V gene. CDR3 loop: CASSTVAGGGEQYF. The CDR3 nucleotides are TGTGCCAGCAGCACCGTGGCGGGAGGGGGTGAGCAGTACTTC.

This chain connects TRBV7-2 to TRBJ2-7, with TRBD1 matching 7 bases. Germline loops: CDR1 SGHTA, CDR2 FQGNSA. The CDR3 has 15 amino acids. J was trimmed by 4 bases and V by 1 base; bases with no gene match: 7. The CDR3 loop is CASSLGGTDPYEQYF. CDR3 DNA: TGTGCCAGCAGCTTAGGAGGGACAGACCCTTACGAGCAGTACTTC. The entire variable domain, with the rest obtained from reference TRBV7-2 and TRBJ2-7, is as follows: GAGVSQSPSNKVTEKGKDVELRCDPISGHTALYWYRQSLGQGLEFLIYFQGNSAPDKSGLPSDRFSAERTGGSVSTLTIQRTQQEDSAVYLCASSLGGTDPYEQYFGPGTRLTVT.

This chain uses TRBV21-1 with TRBJ2-7; TRBD1 is taken as the D call from the table, unchecked against the DNA. TRBV21-1 is reported as a pseudogene. The CDR3 has 16 residues. This CDR3 is CASSKGGGTGGYEQYF. The DNA for the CDR3 is TGTGCCAGCAGCAAAGGAGGGGGGACAGGTGGCTACGAGCAGTACTTC.

The chain joins TRBV27 to TRBJ1-6, with 9 bases that match TRBD1. Germline-derived CDR1 and CDR2 are MNHEY and SMNVEV (reference sequence). The junction had 2 bases not matched to a gene; V was cut back by 5 bases and J by 6 bases. The CDR3 is made up of 14 amino acids. CDR3 bases: TGTGCCAGCAGTCCGGACAGGGGTAATTCACCCCTCCACTTT. Translating gives CASSPDRGNSPLHF.

This clone was recorded once. This chain connects TRBV6-6 to TRBJ2-1, with D unclear. This CDR3 comprises 12 residues. V was pared by 4 bases and J by 3 bases, with 4 bases between. The germline V gene encodes CDR1 MNHNY and CDR2 SVGAGI (reference sequence). CDR3 residues: CASSSLYNEQFF. The CDR3 nucleotides read TGTGCCAGCAGTTCTCTCTACAATGAGCAGTTCTTC.

V gene TRBV7-2 combines with J gene TRBJ2-7; D ambiguous. Germline CDR1 is SGHTA and CDR2 is FQGNSA. This CDR3 contains 15 residues. V was pared by 1 base and J by 0 bases, with 10 bases between. The DNA of the CDR3 is TGTGCCAGCAGCTTAGAAGAGGCGAGCTCCTACGAGCAGTACTTC. Its translation: CASSLEEASSYEQYF. Using reference TRBV7-2 and TRBJ2-7 for the parts outside the CDR3, the full variable domain is GAGVSQSPSNKVTEKGKDVELRCDPISGHTALYWYRQSLGQGLEFLIYFQGNSAPDKSGLPSDRFSAERTGGSVSTLTIQRTQQEDSAVYLCASSLEEASSYEQYFGPGTRLTVT.

This clone was seen only a few times. CDR3 DNA: TGTGCCAGCAGCGAGGTGCCCGAAGAAAAACTGTTTTTT. Its protein product is CASSEVPEEKLFF. The chain employs TRBV6-5 and TRBJ1-4, with D unresolved. V was pared by 6 bases and J by 8 bases, with 13 bases between. Germline V gene sequence: CDR1 MNHEY, CDR2 SVGAGI. This CDR3 is built from 13 residues.